The rows below give T cell receptor beta chains drawn from one sample of a study of cytomegalovirus exposure and HLA in healthy donors. This table comes from immunoSEQ multiplex PCR, and its TCRdb copy is limited to in-frame clones, with some not included. The table lists around 210,000 clones, roughly 81% of them singletons. The specimen was PBMCs. These receptors were obtained from a girl aged 2 to 10 in good health and CMV-seronegative. Both conserved end residues are part of each CDR3. Each record gives: J gene, clone size, V gene, D gene, CDR3 protein, CDR3 DNA. A D gene is named only where the DNA matches it firmly. Where a row states a size, it is once, few, many or the class of an expanded clone; other rows omit it.

J gene: TRBJ2-7; clone size: few; V gene: TRBV6-5; D gene: TRBD1; CDR3 protein: CASRSTGVVYEQYF; CDR3 DNA: TGTGCCAGCCGTTCGACAGGGGTAGTCTACGAGCAGTACTTC
J gene: TRBJ2-7; clone size: -; V gene: TRBV28; D gene: TRBD1; CDR3 protein: CASSLYLGTGNYEQYF; CDR3 DNA: TGTGCCAGCAGTTTATACTTAGGGACAGGGAACTACGAGCAGTACTTC
J gene: TRBJ2-7; clone size: -; V gene: TRBV5-1; D gene: -; CDR3 protein: CASSPRVGSYEQYF; CDR3 DNA: TGCGCCAGCAGCCCCCGGGTAGGCTCCTACGAGCAGTACTTC
J gene: TRBJ2-1; clone size: few; V gene: TRBV30; D gene: -; CDR3 protein: CAWSIQPGNEQFF; CDR3 DNA: TGTGCCTGGAGTATTCAGCCGGGCAATGAGCAGTTCTTC
J gene: TRBJ1-1; clone size: -; V gene: TRBV20-1; D gene: TRBD1; CDR3 protein: CSASSGGAFF; CDR3 DNA: TGCAGTGCTAGTTCAGGGGGGGCTTTCTTT
J gene: TRBJ1-5; clone size: -; V gene: TRBV6-5; D gene: -; CDR3 protein: CASSYSQASNRPQHF; CDR3 DNA: TGTGCCAGCAGTTACTCGCAAGCTAGCAATCGGCCCCAGCATTTT
J gene: TRBJ1-2; clone size: -; V gene: TRBV29-1; D gene: -; CDR3 protein: CSDLGPGGYTF; CDR3 DNA: TGCAGCGACCTGGGGCCGGGTGGCTACACCTTC
J gene: TRBJ1-2; clone size: -; V gene: TRBV4-1; D gene: -; CDR3 protein: CASSPTRTEIIIYGYTF; CDR3 DNA: TGCGCCAGCAGCCCCACTCGGACAGAAATAATTATTTATGGCTACACCTTC
J gene: TRBJ1-5; clone size: few; V gene: TRBV6-6; D gene: -; CDR3 protein: CASSYGTVNQPQHF; CDR3 DNA: TGTGCCAGCAGTTACGGGACTGTCAATCAGCCCCAGCATTTT
J gene: TRBJ2-7; clone size: -; V gene: TRBV4-2; D gene: TRBD2; CDR3 protein: CASSQEGLAAYEQYF; CDR3 DNA: TGTGCCAGCAGCCAAGAGGGACTAGCGGCCTACGAGCAGTACTTC
J gene: TRBJ2-1; clone size: -; V gene: TRBV9; D gene: -; CDR3 protein: CASSVGGGPLDEQFF; CDR3 DNA: TGTGCCAGCAGCGTAGGGGGGGGGCCTCTCGATGAGCAGTTCTTC
J gene: TRBJ2-1; clone size: -; V gene: TRBV4-1; D gene: TRBD1; CDR3 protein: CASSQVGGTYNEQFF; CDR3 DNA: TGCGCCAGCAGCCAAGTAGGGGGCACCTACAATGAGCAGTTCTTC
J gene: TRBJ1-1; clone size: few; V gene: TRBV5-1; D gene: TRBD1; CDR3 protein: CASSLDRGLAEAFF; CDR3 DNA: TGCGCCAGCAGCTTGGACAGGGGTTTGGCTGAAGCTTTCTTT
J gene: TRBJ1-4; clone size: -; V gene: TRBV25-1; D gene: TRBD1; CDR3 protein: CASSEWTGTGTTNEKLFF; CDR3 DNA: TGTGCCAGCAGTGAATGGACCGGGACAGGCACAACTAATGAAAAACTGTTTTTT
J gene: TRBJ1-1; clone size: -; V gene: TRBV30; D gene: TRBD1; CDR3 protein: CAWSVLRGPGTEAFF; CDR3 DNA: TGTGCCTGGAGTGTTCTCAGGGGGCCCGGAACTGAAGCTTTCTTT
J gene: TRBJ1-2; clone size: once; V gene: TRBV7-2; D gene: TRBD1; CDR3 protein: CASSQRAGQHYGYTF; CDR3 DNA: TGTGCCAGCAGCCAAAGGGCGGGACAGCACTATGGCTACACCTTC
J gene: TRBJ2-7; clone size: -; V gene: TRBV5-6; D gene: TRBD1; CDR3 protein: CASSPQGDSYEQYF; CDR3 DNA: TGTGCCAGCAGTCCACAGGGGGACTCCTACGAGCAGTACTTC
J gene: TRBJ2-7; clone size: -; V gene: TRBV10-3; D gene: -; CDR3 protein: CAISESLSYEQYF; CDR3 DNA: TGTGCCATCAGTGAGTCCCTCTCCTACGAGCAGTACTTC
J gene: TRBJ1-5; clone size: -; V gene: TRBV30; D gene: TRBD1; CDR3 protein: CAWAGQDNQPQHF; CDR3 DNA: TGTGCCTGGGCCGGACAGGACAATCAGCCCCAGCATTTT
J gene: TRBJ2-1; clone size: -; V gene: TRBV5-4; D gene: TRBD2; CDR3 protein: CASSLTSGGLNEQFF; CDR3 DNA: TGTGCCAGCAGCTTGACTAGCGGGGGGCTCAATGAGCAGTTCTTC
J gene: TRBJ1-1; clone size: -; V gene: TRBV7-8; D gene: -; CDR3 protein: CASSLWGRANTEAFF; CDR3 DNA: TGTGCCAGCAGCTTATGGGGGCGCGCGAACACTGAAGCTTTCTTT
J gene: TRBJ2-7; clone size: -; V gene: TRBV6-6; D gene: TRBD2; CDR3 protein: CASSYPSGGPQYEQYF; CDR3 DNA: TGTGCCAGCAGTTATCCTAGCGGGGGGCCCCAGTACGAGCAGTACTTC
J gene: TRBJ2-2; clone size: once; V gene: TRBV30; D gene: -; CDR3 protein: CAWSWGDNTGELFF; CDR3 DNA: TGTGCCTGGAGCTGGGGCGATAACACCGGGGAGCTGTTTTTT
J gene: TRBJ1-2; clone size: -; V gene: TRBV25-1; D gene: -; CDR3 protein: CASSPLTALSYGYTF; CDR3 DNA: TGTGCCAGCAGTCCCCTGACAGCCCTCTCCTATGGCTACACCTTC
J gene: TRBJ1-2; clone size: -; V gene: TRBV4-2; D gene: -; CDR3 protein: CASSQDQQGLFGYTF; CDR3 DNA: TGTGCCAGCAGCCAAGATCAACAGGGCCTATTCGGCTACACCTTC
J gene: TRBJ2-7; clone size: -; V gene: TRBV19; D gene: TRBD2; CDR3 protein: CASSILAGGPYEQYF; CDR3 DNA: TGTGCCAGTAGTATACTAGCGGGGGGGCCCTACGAGCAGTACTTC
J gene: TRBJ2-1; clone size: -; V gene: TRBV11-3; D gene: -; CDR3 protein: CASSLGGTVSYNEQFF; CDR3 DNA: TGTGCCAGCAGCTTAGGCGGAACCGTCTCCTACAATGAGCAGTTCTTC
J gene: TRBJ2-7; clone size: -; V gene: TRBV10-3; D gene: -; CDR3 protein: CAISVAQGPYPYEQYF; CDR3 DNA: TGTGCCATCAGTGTAGCCCAGGGGCCCTACCCTTACGAGCAGTACTTC
J gene: TRBJ1-5; clone size: -; V gene: TRBV19; D gene: TRBD1; CDR3 protein: CASSITGAQPQHF; CDR3 DNA: TGTGCCAGTAGTATCACAGGGGCCCAGCCCCAGCATTTT
J gene: TRBJ2-1; clone size: -; V gene: TRBV20-1; D gene: -; CDR3 protein: CSVASYNEQFF; CDR3 DNA: TGCAGTGTGGCCTCCTACAATGAGCAGTTCTTC